This TCR beta chain was retrieved from a study of blood T cell repertoires in COVID-19. The trim removed 6 bases at V and 0 bases at J, leaving 3 bases unmatched. Looked up from germline, CDR1 is KGHSH and CDR2 is LQKENI. The CDR3 length is 14 residues. Generated by immunoSEQ multiplex PCR, the TCRdb table keeps only in-frame clones and is missing some. The sample lists fewer than 300,000 clones; 60% to 75% were seen once. Sequenced input: peripheral blood. The origin of this receptor is an elderly woman with acute or convalescent COVID-19. V is TRBV18 and J is TRBJ2-7, with 9 bases fitting TRBD1. As DNA, the CDR3 is TGTGCCAGCTCGCGGACAGGGGACTCCTACGAGCAGTACTTC. Protein sequence: CASSRTGDSYEQYF.